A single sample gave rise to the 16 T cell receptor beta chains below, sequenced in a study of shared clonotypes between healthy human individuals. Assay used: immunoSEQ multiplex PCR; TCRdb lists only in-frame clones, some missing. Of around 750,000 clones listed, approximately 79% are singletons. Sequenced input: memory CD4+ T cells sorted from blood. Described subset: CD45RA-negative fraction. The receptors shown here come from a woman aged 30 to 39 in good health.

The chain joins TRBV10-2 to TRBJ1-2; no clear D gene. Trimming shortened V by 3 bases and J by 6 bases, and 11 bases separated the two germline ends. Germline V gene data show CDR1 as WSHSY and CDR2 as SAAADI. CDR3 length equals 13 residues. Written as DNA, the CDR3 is TGCGCCAGCAGTGATCGTCGGCCTGATGGCTACACCTTC. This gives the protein CASSDRRPDGYTF.

The CDR3 DNA sequence: TGTGCCAGCAGCCCCCGGACTAGCCATGAGCAGTTCTTC. This translates into CASSPRTSHEQFF. The V gene is TRBV5-6, the J gene TRBJ2-1, with 8 bases aligning to TRBD2. CDR1 is SGHDT and CDR2 is YYEEEE in the germline V gene. Unmatched junction bases numbered 5, after V lost 4 bases and J lost 8 bases. This CDR3 spans 13 amino acids.

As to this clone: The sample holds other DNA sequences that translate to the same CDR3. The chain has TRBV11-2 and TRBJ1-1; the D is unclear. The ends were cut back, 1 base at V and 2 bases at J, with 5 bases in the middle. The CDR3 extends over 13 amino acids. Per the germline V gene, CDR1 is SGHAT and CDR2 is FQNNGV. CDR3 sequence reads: CASSLAQNTEAFF. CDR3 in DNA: TGTGCCAGCAGCTTAGCCCAAAACACTGAAGCTTTCTTT.

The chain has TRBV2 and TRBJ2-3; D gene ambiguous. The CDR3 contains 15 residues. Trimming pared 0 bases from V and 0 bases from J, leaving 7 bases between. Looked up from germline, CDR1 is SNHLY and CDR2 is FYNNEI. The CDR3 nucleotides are TGTGCCAGCAGTGAAGCTTGGCAGAGCACAGATACGCAGTATTTT. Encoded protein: CASSEAWQSTDTQYF. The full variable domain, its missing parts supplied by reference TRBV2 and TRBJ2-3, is EPEVTQTPSHQVTQMGQEVILRCVPISNHLYFYWYRQILGQKVEFLVSFYNNEISEKSEIFDDQFSVERPDGSNFTLKIRSTKLEDSAMYFCASSEAWQSTDTQYFGPGTRLTVL.

The CDR3 DNA sequence: TGTGCCGGCGCCCGGCGGCCGAACACTGAAGCTTTCTTT. This codes for CAGARRPNTEAFF. The V and J genes are TRBV13 and TRBJ1-1, with no clear D. CDR3 length: 13 residues. Germline CDR1 PRHDT, CDR2 FYEKMQ (reference sequence). Trimming cost V 11 bases and J 1 base, with 14 bases left between them. Looking up the rest from reference TRBV13 and TRBJ1-1 gives the full variable domain: AAGVIQSPRHLIKEKRETATLKCYPIPRHDTVYWYQQGPGQDPQFLISFYEKMQSDKGSIPDRFSAQQFSDYHSELNMSSLELGDSALYFCAGARRPNTEAFFGQGTRLTVV.

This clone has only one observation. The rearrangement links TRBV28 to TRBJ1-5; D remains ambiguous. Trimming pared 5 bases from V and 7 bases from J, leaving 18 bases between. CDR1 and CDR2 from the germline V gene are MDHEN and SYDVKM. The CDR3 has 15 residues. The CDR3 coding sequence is TGTGCCAGCAGTCCTCCAAACTCCCACTGGCAGCCCCAGCATTTT. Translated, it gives CASSPPNSHWQPQHF.

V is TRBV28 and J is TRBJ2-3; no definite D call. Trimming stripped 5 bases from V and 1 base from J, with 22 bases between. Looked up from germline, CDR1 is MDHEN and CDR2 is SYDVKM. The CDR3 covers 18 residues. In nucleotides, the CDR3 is TGTGCCAGCAGTCACCAGACATTGGGTTGGGGTGGCACAGATACGCAGTATTTT. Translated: CASSHQTLGWGGTDTQYF.

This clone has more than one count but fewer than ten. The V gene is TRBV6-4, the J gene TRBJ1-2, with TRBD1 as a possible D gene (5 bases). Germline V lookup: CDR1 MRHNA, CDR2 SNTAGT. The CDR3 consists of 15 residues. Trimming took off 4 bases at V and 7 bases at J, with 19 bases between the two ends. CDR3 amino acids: CASSGSNRGVGGYTF. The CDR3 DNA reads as TGTGCCAGCAGTGGTTCGAACCGGGGCGTAGGTGGCTACACCTTC.

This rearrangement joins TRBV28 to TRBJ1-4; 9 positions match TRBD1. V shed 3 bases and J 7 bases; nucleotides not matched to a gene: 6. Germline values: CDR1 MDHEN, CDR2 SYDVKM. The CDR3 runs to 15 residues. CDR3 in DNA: TGTGCCAGCAGTTTTGCGGGACAGGGAGGTGAAAAACTGTTTTTT. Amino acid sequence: CASSFAGQGGEKLFF.

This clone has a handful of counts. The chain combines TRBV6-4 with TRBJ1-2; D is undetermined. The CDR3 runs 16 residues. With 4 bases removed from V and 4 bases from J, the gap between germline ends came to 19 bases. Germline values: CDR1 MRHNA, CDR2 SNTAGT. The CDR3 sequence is CASSGDPASVSYGYTF. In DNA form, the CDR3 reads TGTGCCAGCAGTGGCGACCCAGCCTCCGTGAGCTATGGCTACACCTTC.

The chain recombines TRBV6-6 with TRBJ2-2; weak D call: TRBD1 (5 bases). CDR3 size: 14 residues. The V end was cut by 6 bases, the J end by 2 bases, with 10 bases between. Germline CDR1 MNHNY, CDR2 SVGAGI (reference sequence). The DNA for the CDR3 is TGTGCCAGCAGCCCTGGACAAAACACCGGGGAGCTGTTTTTT. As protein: CASSPGQNTGELFF.

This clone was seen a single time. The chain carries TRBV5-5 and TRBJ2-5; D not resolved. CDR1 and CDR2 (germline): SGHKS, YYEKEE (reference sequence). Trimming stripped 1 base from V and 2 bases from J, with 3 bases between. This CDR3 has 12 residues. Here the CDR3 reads CASSLRQETQYF. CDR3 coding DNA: TGTGCCAGCAGCTTGCGACAAGAGACCCAGTACTTC.

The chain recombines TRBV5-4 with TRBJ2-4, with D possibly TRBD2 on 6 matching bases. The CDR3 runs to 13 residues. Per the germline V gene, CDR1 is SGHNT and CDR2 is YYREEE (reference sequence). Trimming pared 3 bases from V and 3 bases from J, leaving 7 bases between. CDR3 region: CASSSGSKNIQYF. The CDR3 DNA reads TGTGCCAGCAGCTCCGGGAGCAAAAACATTCAGTACTTC.

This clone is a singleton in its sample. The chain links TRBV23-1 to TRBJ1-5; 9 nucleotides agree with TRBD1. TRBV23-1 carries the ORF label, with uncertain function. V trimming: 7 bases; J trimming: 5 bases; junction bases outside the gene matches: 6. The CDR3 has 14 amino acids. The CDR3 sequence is CASTATGGYQPQHF. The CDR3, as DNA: TGCGCCAGCACCGCGACAGGGGGTTATCAGCCCCAGCATTTT.

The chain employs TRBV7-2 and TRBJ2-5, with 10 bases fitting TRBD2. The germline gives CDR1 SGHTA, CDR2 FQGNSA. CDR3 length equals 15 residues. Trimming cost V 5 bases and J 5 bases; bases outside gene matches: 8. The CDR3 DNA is TGTGCCAGCAGCACGAGACTAGCGGGCCTGGAGACCCAGTACTTC. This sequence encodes CASSTRLAGLETQYF.

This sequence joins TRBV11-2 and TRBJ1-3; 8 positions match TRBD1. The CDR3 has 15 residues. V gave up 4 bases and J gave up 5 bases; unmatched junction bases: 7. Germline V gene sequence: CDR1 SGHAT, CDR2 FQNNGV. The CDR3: CASSSFDRGRNTIYF. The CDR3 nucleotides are TGTGCCAGCAGCTCCTTCGACAGGGGACGAAACACCATATATTTT.